This T cell receptor (beta chain) was documented in a study of response to subunit inactivated influenza vaccine. Broader study findings: Authors suggested each seasonal flu vaccination may recruit only limited numbers of new T cells.

TCRdb reprocessed the RT-PCR reads with MiXCR, giving one entry per CDR3 protein. The sample contains about 500,000 distinct CDR3 sequences, about 15% of which appear only once. In germline, CDR1 is SGHDT, CDR2 YYEEEE. The ends were cut back, 0 bases at V and 8 bases at J, with 12 bases in the middle. The CDR3 is 15 residues long. With regard to this clonotype: The antigen remains undetermined.

This sample comprised CD4+ T cells sorted from PBMCs, obtained less than 30 months after vaccination. The gene calls are TRBV5-6 and TRBJ1-6, with D maybe TRBD1 (5 bases). This sequence was found in a man in his fifties or sixties who received an inactivated influenza vaccine. CDR3 loop: CASSLGWRGYSPLHF. CDR3 bases: TGTGCCAGCAGCTTGGGGTGGAGGGGTTATTCACCCCTCCACTTT. The full variable domain, in which reference TRBV5-6 and TRBJ1-6 provide the parts outside the CDR3, is DAGVTQSPTHLIKTRGQQVTLRCSPKSGHDTVSWYQQALGQGPQFIFQYYEEEERQRGNFPDRFSGHQFPNYSSELNVNALLLGDSALYLCASSLGWRGYSPLHFGNGTRLTVT.